This T cell receptor (beta chain) was recovered during a study of T-cell reconstitution after alpha-beta-depleted transplantation in children. CDR3 length: 19 amino acids. Germline CDR1 reads MDHEN; CDR2 reads SYDVKM. Between the trimmed V and J ends, which lost 3 bases and 1 base, there was a span of 22 bases. The TCRbeta library incorporated unique molecular identifiers. TCRdb ran MiXCR on the PCR reads and lists one entry per CDR3 protein. Of approximately 350,000 distinct CDR3 sequences in the sample, around 15% are singletons; the top ten hold around two fifths. The clonotype originates from a male patient aged 2 to 10 who had a stem cell transplant for acute lymphoblastic leukemia, so the T cells may come from the graft donor. The sequences come from PBMCs, mostly from graft donor cells, collected 360 days after TCRalphabeta/CD19-depleted stem cell transplant. The chain joins TRBV28 to TRBJ1-5; a possible D gene is TRBD1 (5 bases). The CDR3 DNA reads as TGTGCCAGCAGTTTCCCCCGCCGGGACGGACGGAGGAGCAATCAGCCCCAGCATTTT. Translated, it gives CASSFPRRDGRRSNQPQHF.